This TCR beta chain was documented in a study of control samples from healthy donors and cancer patients. Clones were read by immunoSEQ multiplex PCR, and TCRdb kept only the in-frame ones, dropping some. The sample has approximately 40,000 clones, around 90% seen once. This CDR3 has 13 amino acids. V shed 6 bases and J shed 1 base, with 9 bases lying between them. Per the germline V gene, CDR1 is MDHEN and CDR2 is SYDVKM. The chain carries TRBV28 and TRBJ1-1; no firm D call. The sequencing input was blood. This sequence originates from a woman in her forties or fifties in good health. CDR3 protein: CASRSRPNTEAFF. As DNA, the CDR3 is TGTGCCAGCAGGAGCAGGCCGAACACTGAAGCTTTCTTT.